This T cell receptor (beta chain) was documented in a study of blood T cell repertoires in COVID-19. On the study more broadly: The United States, Italy and Spain supplied acute and convalescent COVID-19 samples. PBMCs, B-cell-depleted T cells, or T cells were the source of the cDNA or gDNA that made up the material.

J gave up 2 bases and V 5 bases, and 9 bases lay outside the gene matches. The CDR3 totals 15 residues. Per germline, CDR1 LNHDA and CDR2 SQIVND (reference sequence). Patients from Seattle were sampled longitudinally, starting during active infection. Per the authors' pipeline: The authors estimated nucleated cell counts from reference gene primer amplification. Method: immunoSEQ multiplex PCR; TCRdb's copy keeps in-frame clones and lacks some. V and J calls and clone size are copied from that table; D and trimming were computed from the DNA. This table has about 82,000 clones, roughly 80% appearing once.

Input material: peripheral blood. This sequence joins TRBV19 and TRBJ2-7; the match to TRBD1 covers 7 bases. The receptor was derived from a man aged 55 to 69 with COVID-19, enrolled during active disease. Written as DNA, the CDR3 is TGTGCCAGTAGTCCGGGACAGCTAATAGCCTACGAGCAGTACTTC. Translated, it gives CASSPGQLIAYEQYF.